Shown below are 5 T cell receptor beta chains from a single sample sequenced in a study of OX40 agonist ivuxolimab in advanced cancers. TCRdb's copy holds only in-frame clones and misses some; the assay was immunoSEQ multiplex PCR. The sample holds tens of thousands of clones, about 92% seen once. Sequences were derived from CD4+ or CD8+ T cells sorted from blood, sampled in a trial of the OX40 agonist ivuxolimab. These TCRs come from an adult with an advanced solid tumor such as melanoma, head and neck, liver or kidney cancer.

The chain employs TRBV29-1 and TRBJ1-2; D is uncertain. The CDR3 consists of 15 residues. Germline CDR1 SQVTM, CDR2 ANQGSEA. Trimming stripped 0 bases from V and 0 bases from J, with 11 bases between. The CDR3 is CSVEDPRGPNYGYTF. In DNA, the CDR3 is TGCAGCGTTGAAGATCCCAGAGGGCCTAACTATGGCTACACCTTC.

The rearrangement joins TRBV5-1 to TRBJ2-7, with 9 bases fitting TRBD1. The V and J ends lost 4 bases and 4 bases, in that order; junction bases with no gene match: 3. CDR3 size: 13 residues. Germline CDR1 reads SGHRS; CDR2 reads YFSETQ. CDR3 residues: CASSQGTGYEQYV. In nucleotides, the CDR3 is TGCGCCAGCAGCCAAGGGACAGGGTACGAGCAGTACGTC.

The CDR3, as DNA: TGTGCCAGCAGCCAGAGACAGGGAGGAGGCACAGATACGCAGTATTTT. It codes for CASSQRQGGGTDTQYF. The rearrangement joins TRBV13 to TRBJ2-3, with D tentatively TRBD1 (7 bases). The length of the CDR3 is 16 residues. Germline-derived CDR1 and CDR2 are PRHDT and FYEKMQ (reference sequence). The V and J ends lost 5 bases and 1 base respectively, with 16 bases between them.

The chain couples TRBV1 to TRBJ2-7; the DNA was not compared with TRBD1, the D call given in the table. TRBV1 is a pseudogene segment. The CDR3 runs to 9 residues. The DNA of the CDR3 is TGCACCCCAAGGGGTGAGCAGTACTTC. Translated: CTPRGEQYF.

This sequence joins TRBV5-4 and TRBJ2-2; D unresolved. The CDR3 totals 13 residues. CDR1 SGHNT and CDR2 YYREEE come from the germline V gene (reference sequence). The germline V and J ends were trimmed by 2 bases and 3 bases, with 5 bases remaining between them. CDR3: CASSLVDTGELFF. CDR3 DNA sequence: TGTGCCAGCAGCTTAGTTGACACCGGGGAGCTGTTTTTT.